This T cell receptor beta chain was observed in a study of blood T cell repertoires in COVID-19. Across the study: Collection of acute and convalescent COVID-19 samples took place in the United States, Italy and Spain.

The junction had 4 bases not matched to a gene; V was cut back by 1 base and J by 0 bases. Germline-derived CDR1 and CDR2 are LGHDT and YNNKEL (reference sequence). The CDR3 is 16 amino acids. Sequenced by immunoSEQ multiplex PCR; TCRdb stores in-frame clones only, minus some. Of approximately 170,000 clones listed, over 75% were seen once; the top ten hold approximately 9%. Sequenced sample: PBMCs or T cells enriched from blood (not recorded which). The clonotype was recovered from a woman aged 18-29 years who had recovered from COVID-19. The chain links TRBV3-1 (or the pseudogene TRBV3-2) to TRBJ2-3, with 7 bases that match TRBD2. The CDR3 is CASSQAGTISTDTQYF. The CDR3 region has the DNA TGTGCCAGCAGCCAAGCCGGGACTATTAGCACAGATACGCAGTATTTT.